The clone carrying this T cell receptor (beta chain) is a singleton in its sample. The data originate from a study of OX40 agonist ivuxolimab in advanced cancers. Profiled with immunoSEQ multiplex PCR; TCRdb holds only in-frame clones, not every one. Here the sample spans 70,000 to 95,000 clones, 80% to 90% being singletons. The source was CD4+ or CD8+ T cells sorted from blood, collected in a trial of the OX40 agonist ivuxolimab. The receptor's source is an adult with an advanced solid tumor such as melanoma, head and neck, liver or kidney cancer.

CDR3 bases: TGTGCCAGCAAAGAGGACAGCCTCACAGATACGCAGTATTTT. This gives the protein CASKEDSLTDTQYF. The genes are TRBV6-4 and TRBJ2-3, with D possibly being TRBD1 (6 bases). CDR3 length: 14 residues. Trimming left V 7 bases short and J 2 bases short, with 13 bases between. Germline lookup yields CDR1 MRHNA and CDR2 SNTAGT.